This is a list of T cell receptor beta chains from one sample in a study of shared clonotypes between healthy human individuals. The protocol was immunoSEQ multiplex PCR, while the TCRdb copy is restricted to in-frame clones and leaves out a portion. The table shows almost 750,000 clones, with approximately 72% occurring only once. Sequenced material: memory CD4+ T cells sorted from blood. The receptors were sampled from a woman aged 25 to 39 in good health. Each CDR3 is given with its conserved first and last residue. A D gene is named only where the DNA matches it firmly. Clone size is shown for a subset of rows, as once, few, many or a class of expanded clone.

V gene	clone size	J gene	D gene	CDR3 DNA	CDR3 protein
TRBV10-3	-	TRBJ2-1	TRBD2	TGTGCCATCAGTAGCGGGATTATGGCTAATGAGCAGTTCTTC	CAISSGIMANEQFF
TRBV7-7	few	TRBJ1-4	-	TGTGCCAGCAGTGTAGGGGATGGCGCTGAAAAACTGTTTTTT	CASSVGDGAEKLFF
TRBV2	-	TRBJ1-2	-	TGTGCCAGCAGTGAAGCGTCCCCCGGGGATGGCTACACCTTC	CASSEASPGDGYTF
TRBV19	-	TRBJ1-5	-	TGTGCCAGTAGTATAGAGCAGGGCAATCAGCCCCAGCATTTT	CASSIEQGNQPQHF
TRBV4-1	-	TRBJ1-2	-	TGCGCCAGCAGCTCATTCTCCTATGGCTACACCTTC	CASSSFSYGYTF
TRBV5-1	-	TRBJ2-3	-	TGCGCCAGCAGCTCGGATGGCGATACGCAGTATTTT	CASSSDGDTQYF
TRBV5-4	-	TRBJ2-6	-	TGTGCCAGCAGCTTGCAGGGAATCTCTGGGGCCAACGTCCTGACTTTC	CASSLQGISGANVLTF
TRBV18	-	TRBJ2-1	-	TGTGCCAGCTCACCACCTGGGGTGGGTAGCGGAATCTACAATGAGCAGTTCTTC	CASSPPGVGSGIYNEQFF
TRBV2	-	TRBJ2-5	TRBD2	TGTGCCAGCATACCGGGACTAGCGGGAGGGTACCAAGAGACCCAGTACTTC	CASIPGLAGGYQETQYF
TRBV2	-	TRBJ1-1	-	TGTGCCAGCAGGAACGACAGGTTCGGCATGAACACTGAAGCTTTCTTT	CASRNDRFGMNTEAFF
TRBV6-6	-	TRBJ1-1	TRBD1	TGTGCCAGCAGTTCCCGGGACAGGGACCCCGGTGAAGCTTTCTTT	CASSSRDRDPGEAFF
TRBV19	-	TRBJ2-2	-	TGTGCCAGTAGTATTGGTGCCTCATGGGGGACCGGGGAGCTGTTTTTT	CASSIGASWGTGELFF
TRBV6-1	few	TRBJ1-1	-	TGTGCCACTCAGGTTGAAGCTTTCTTT	CATQVEAFF
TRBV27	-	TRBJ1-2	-	TGTGCCTCCTCCCCAGAGCCAAACTATGGCTACACCTTC	CASSPEPNYGYTF
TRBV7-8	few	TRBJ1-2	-	TGTGCCAGCAGCTTAGCAGAGAACTATGGCTACACCTTC	CASSLAENYGYTF
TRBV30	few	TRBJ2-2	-	TGTGCCTGGAGTGTACAGTGGCAGAACTCCGGGGAGCTGTTTTTT	CAWSVQWQNSGELFF
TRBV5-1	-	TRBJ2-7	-	TGCGCCAGCAGCCCAGCGACAGGTGCCTCCTACGAGCAGTACTTC	CASSPATGASYEQYF
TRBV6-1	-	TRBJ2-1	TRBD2	TGTGCCAGCAGTGAAGCGTATGGGACTAGCGGGGCCTACAATGAGCAGTTCTTC	CASSEAYGTSGAYNEQFF
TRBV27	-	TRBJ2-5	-	TGTGCCAGCAGTTCTCCCCGCCGGACAAATCAAGAGACCCAGTACTTC	CASSSPRRTNQETQYF
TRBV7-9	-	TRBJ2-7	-	TGTGCCAGCACCCCTAGTGCGCTGGGGGAGCAGTACTTC	CASTPSALGEQYF
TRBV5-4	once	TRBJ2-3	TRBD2	TGTGCCAGCAGCTTTTTTGGGACTAGCGGTACAGATACGCAGTATTTT	CASSFFGTSGTDTQYF
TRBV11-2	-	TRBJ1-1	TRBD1	TGTGCCAGCAGCTTATCCATCGTACCAGGGGGCGGTATTGGGGCTGAAGCTTTCTTT	CASSLSIVPGGGIGAEAFF
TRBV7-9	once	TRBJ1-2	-	TGTGCCAGCAGCTTACGGGGCCTAAGGGGCTACACCTTC	CASSLRGLRGYTF
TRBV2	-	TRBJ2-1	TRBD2	TGTGCCAGCAGTGAACTCCTAGCGGCGACGCGCCCGCGGTTCTTC	CASSELLAATRPRFF
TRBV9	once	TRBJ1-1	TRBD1	TGTGCCAGCAGCCCTAGGGACAGGATCATGGCTGAAGCTTTCTTT	CASSPRDRIMAEAFF
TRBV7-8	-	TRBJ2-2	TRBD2	TGTGCCAGCAGCCTAATAGCGGGAGCGAACACCGGGGAGCTGTTTTTT	CASSLIAGANTGELFF
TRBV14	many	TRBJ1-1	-	TGTGCCAGCAGCCAAGCAGGGATGAACACTGAAGCTTTCTTT	CASSQAGMNTEAFF
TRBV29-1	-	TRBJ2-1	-	TGCAGCGTTGCCCCCGTTAATGAGCAGTTCTTC	CSVAPVNEQFF